Listed below are T cell receptor beta chains from one sample, sequenced in a study of shared clonotypes between healthy human individuals. TCRdb keeps only in-frame clones here, not all; method: immunoSEQ multiplex PCR. The sample includes 2 million or so clones, about 95% of them seen just once. The sequencing input was naive CD8+ T cells sorted from blood. These receptors all stem from a young man in good health. CDR3s leave out the opening cysteine and the closing phenylalanine or tryptophan. Each record gives: V gene, J gene, CDR3 protein.

>TRBV7-9|TRBJ2-5
ASSLMGTQY
>TRBV29-1|TRBJ2-1
SVGRAEQF
>TRBV9|TRBJ1-2
ASSAGVLGYT
>TRBV5-1|TRBJ2-7
ASSLYGGSARQDEQY
>TRBV5-6|TRBJ1-1
ASSKQGPTEAF
>TRBV15|TRBJ2-1
ATSGSLTSSHNEQF
>TRBV10-1|TRBJ2-2
ASSESSPGELF
>TRBV7-9|TRBJ1-2
ASSFPPQGNYGYT
>TRBV28|TRBJ2-7
ASSLAPATRIFYEQY
>TRBV30|TRBJ1-4
AWTDSEKLF
>TRBV5-5|TRBJ1-4
ASTREGTANEKLF
>TRBV12-5|TRBJ2-7
ASGLNSNPYEQY
>TRBV18|TRBJ1-5
ASSPGQGAHQPQH
>TRBV30|TRBJ1-1
AWSVVGGTEAF
>TRBV6-5|TRBJ1-1
ASRAAAYMNTEAF
>TRBV6-5|TRBJ1-1
ASSYYMGGEGAEAF
>TRBV27|TRBJ2-7
ASSLKGQVYEQY
>TRBV4-1|TRBJ2-7
ASSQGSGEQY
>TRBV4-1|TRBJ1-3
ASSTNRRSGNTMY
>TRBV30|TRBJ2-3
AWSMASGYTDTQY
>TRBV28|TRBJ1-1
ASSLFSTEAF
>TRBV6-5|TRBJ1-2
ASSGGSLYGYT
>TRBV27|TRBJ2-3
ASSFPRDTQY
>TRBV5-1|TRBJ1-1
ASSPRGGTEAF
>TRBV6-1|TRBJ1-1
ASREVSTEAF
>TRBV4-3|TRBJ2-2
ASSQGEGTGELF
>TRBV7-9|TRBJ2-7
ASSPPWGDSSYEQY
>TRBV30|TRBJ2-7
AWSRGTGTYEQY
>TRBV28|TRBJ2-4
ASSSMTGKGKNIQY
>TRBV28|TRBJ1-1
ASSLFSGANTEAF
>TRBV7-8|TRBJ2-3
ASSQIRGFTDTQY
>TRBV5-4|TRBJ2-7
ASSLGDTAYEQY
>TRBV9|TRBJ2-7
ASSTPRDVI
>TRBV4-1|NA
ASSQWTDYEQY
>TRBV7-2|TRBJ2-3
ASSLVGGGGTDTQY
>TRBV30|TRBJ2-7
AWSALGRGRNPLGGSYEQY
>TRBV2|TRBJ2-7
ASSRGGEGWQY
>TRBV11-2|TRBJ1-1
ASSFGTGMNTEAF
>TRBV27|TRBJ2-2
ASSSRTLNTGELF
>TRBV5-1|TRBJ2-7
ASSFTPAYEQY
>TRBV11-2|TRBJ1-6
ASSSLALDRDCH
>TRBV30|TRBJ2-1
AWSASGIYNEQF
>TRBV7-8|TRBJ2-1
ASSLGVAGTIYNEQF
>TRBV7-9|TRBJ1-1
ASSHRPGQGPNTEAF
>TRBV6-5|TRBJ2-2
ASRTSSGHTGELF
>TRBV5-6|TRBJ2-7
ASNIGPASDEQY
>TRBV10-3|TRBJ2-1
ATETSGRGNEQF
>TRBV30|TRBJ1-5
AWSVGSGNQPQH
>TRBV7-9|TRBJ1-2
ASSKDYGYT
>TRBV2|TRBJ2-1
ASTGQGYNEQF
>TRBV28|TRBJ2-2
ATRGDGGVTGELF
>TRBV2|TRBJ1-4
ASSGLLQGAREKLF
>TRBV7-9|TRBJ2-2
ASSLVRAVTGELF
>TRBV2|TRBJ2-7
ASSEGTSVTYEQY
>TRBV9|TRBJ1-3
ASSPWTGTGNTIY
>TRBV9|TRBJ2-7
ASSVVSSSYEQY